This T cell receptor (beta chain) was sequenced for a study of graft-versus-host responses after intestinal transplantation. About the research overall: Every one of the recipients received anti-thymocyte globulin induction and afterwards took tacrolimus and steroids for roughly 3 years.

The germline V and J ends were trimmed by 4 bases and 6 bases, with 18 bases remaining between them. The germline V gene encodes CDR1 LGHNA and CDR2 YSLEER. This CDR3 has 16 amino acids. Here immunoSEQ multiplex PCR was the method, and the copy in TCRdb shows in-frame clones only, minus some. The table includes roughly 15,000 clones, around three quarters detected once. The graft tissue was processed, and this released both intraepithelial and lamina propria lymphocytes. The J gene is TRBJ2-2, the V gene TRBV4-3; TRBD2 might be the D (5 bases). This clonotype was sampled from a human patient who received an intestinal transplant, so some T cells may come from the graft donor. The sequenced sample was ileum tissue, obtained 27 days after intestinal transplant. The CDR3 DNA sequence: TGCGCCAGCAGCCTTTACCGGTCGCCGGGGTCCGGGGAGCTGTTTTTT. Its translation: CASSLYRSPGSGELFF.